These T cell receptor beta chains were read from a single sample in a study of patients and donors after allogeneic stem cell transplantation. TCRdb analysed the RT-PCR reads with MiXCR anew, one entry per CDR3 protein. The data hold 390,000 or so distinct CDR3 sequences, with approximately 16% observed a single time. Source material: blood, either unsorted or a sorted T cell fraction (not recorded which). All receptors come from a human donor who was either an allogeneic HSCT recipient or a stem cell or donor lymphocyte infusion donor (not recorded which). It is not recorded whose cells these are; they may come from a transplant donor. Both conserved end residues are part of each CDR3. Fields, in order: J gene, D gene, V gene, clone size, CDR3 protein, CDR3 DNA. A D gene is named only where the DNA matches it firmly. Clone size is stated in some rows and not others, as once, few, many or a class when expanded.

>TRBJ2-7|NA|TRBV20-1|few
CSAREVGEQYF
TGCAGTGCTAGAGAGGTTGGGGAGCAGTACTTC
>TRBJ2-3|TRBD2|TRBV5-1|few
CASSFGGSRADTQYF
TGCGCCAGCAGCTTTGGCGGGAGTCGGGCAGATACGCAGTATTTT
>TRBJ2-3|NA|TRBV7-2|many
CASSPRGPSTDTQYF
TGTGCCAGCAGCCCGCGGGGGCCCAGCACAGATACGCAGTATTTT
>TRBJ2-2|TRBD2|TRBV7-3|NA
CASSLTLAGSPGELFF
TGTGCCAGCAGCTTAACCCTAGCGGGGAGCCCCGGGGAGCTGTTTTTT
>TRBJ2-1|NA|TRBV15|NA
CATSRARKPDNEQFF
TGTGCCACCAGCAGAGCTAGGAAACCAGACAATGAGCAGTTCTTC
>TRBJ2-7|TRBD1|TRBV7-2|NA
CASSTRTGPPYEQYF
TGTGCCAGCAGCACCCGGACAGGGCCTCCCTACGAGCAGTACTTC
>TRBJ1-6|NA|TRBV5-6|few
CASSDPYSPLHF
TGTGCCAGCAGCGACCCTTACTCACCCCTCCACTTT
>TRBJ2-3|NA|TRBV12-3/TRBV12-4|many
CASSPLGDTQYF
TGTGCCAGCAGTCCCCTGGGAGATACGCAGTATTTT
>TRBJ1-2|NA|TRBV12-3/TRBV12-4|few
CASSPGAGYGYTF
TGTGCCAGCAGTCCAGGGGCTGGGTATGGCTACACCTTC
>TRBJ2-3|TRBD1|TRBV5-6|few
CASSWGQPKGDTQYF
TGTGCCAGCAGTTGGGGACAGCCAAAGGGAGATACGCAGTATTTT
>TRBJ2-3|NA|TRBV6-1|few
CASIRGGRGSTDTQYF
TGTGCCAGCATTCGTGGGGGGAGAGGGAGCACAGATACGCAGTATTTT
>TRBJ1-1|NA|TRBV4-1|NA
CASSPYGLNTEAFF
TGCGCCAGCAGTCCCTATGGCTTAAACACTGAAGCTTTCTTT
>TRBJ2-3|NA|TRBV5-1|NA
CASSFRENTDTQYF
TGCGCCAGCAGCTTCCGAGAGAACACAGATACGCAGTATTTT
>TRBJ2-2|NA|TRBV11-2|few
CASSSLTTPRTGELFF
TGTGCCAGCAGCTCGCTTACGACCCCGCGGACCGGGGAGCTGTTTTTT
>TRBJ2-7|NA|TRBV7-3|NA
CASSSDRLVLYF
TGTGCCAGCAGCTCCGACAGACTAGTGCTGTACTTC
>TRBJ2-4|NA|TRBV9|NA
CASSPRDRPGGKNIQYF
TGTGCCAGCAGCCCCCGTGACAGGCCGGGGGGCAAAAACATTCAGTACTTC
>TRBJ2-3|NA|TRBV4-1|many
CASSQGTLTTDTQYF
TGCGCCAGCAGCCAGGGGACTTTGACCACAGATACGCAGTATTTT
>TRBJ2-3|TRBD2|TRBV4-1|NA
CASSQESSRGGASDTQYF
TGCGCCAGCAGCCAAGAATCAAGTCGCGGGGGGGCCTCCGATACGCAGTATTTT
>TRBJ2-1|NA|TRBV2|NA
CASSVRERAEQFF
TGTGCCAGCAGTGTCCGCGAGCGAGCTGAGCAGTTCTTC
>TRBJ1-5|NA|TRBV20-1|NA
CSAEDGQSNQPQHF
TGCAGCGCCGAAGACGGGCAGAGCAATCAGCCCCAGCATTTT
>TRBJ1-1|TRBD1|TRBV6-5|NA
CASSYSGQGYTEAFF
TGTGCCAGCAGTTACTCGGGACAGGGATACACTGAAGCTTTCTTT
>TRBJ2-3|TRBD2|TRBV3-1|many
CASSQEVLAGDTDTQYF
TGTGCCAGCAGCCAAGAGGTCCTAGCGGGAGACACAGATACGCAGTATTTT
>TRBJ2-7|TRBD2|TRBV20-1|many
CSARDRASGLTDEQYF
TGCAGTGCTAGAGATCGGGCTAGCGGACTCACGGATGAGCAGTACTTC
>TRBJ1-1|NA|TRBV27|NA
CASSFIGVTEAFF
TGTGCCAGCAGTTTCATAGGGGTCACTGAAGCTTTCTTT
>TRBJ2-1|NA|TRBV20-1|few
CSARDGGLWVNEQFF
TGCAGTGCTAGAGATGGGGGACTTTGGGTCAATGAGCAGTTCTTC
>TRBJ2-2|NA|TRBV5-1|many
CASSLAGTVNTGELFF
TGCGCCAGCAGCTTGGCCGGGACGGTGAACACCGGGGAGCTGTTTTTT